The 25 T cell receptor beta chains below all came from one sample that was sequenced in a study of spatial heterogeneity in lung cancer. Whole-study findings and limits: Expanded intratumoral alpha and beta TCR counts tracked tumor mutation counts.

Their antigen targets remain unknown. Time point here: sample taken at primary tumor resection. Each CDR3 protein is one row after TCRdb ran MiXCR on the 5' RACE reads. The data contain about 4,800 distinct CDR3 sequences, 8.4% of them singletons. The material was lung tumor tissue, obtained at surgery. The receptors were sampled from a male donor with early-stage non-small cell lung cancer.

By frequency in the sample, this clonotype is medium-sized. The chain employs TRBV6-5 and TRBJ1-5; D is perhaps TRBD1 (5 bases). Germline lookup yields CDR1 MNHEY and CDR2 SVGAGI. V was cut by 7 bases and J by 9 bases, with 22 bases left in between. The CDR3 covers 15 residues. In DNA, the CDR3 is TGTGCCAGCAAACCCAGGGTTACTGGTTTTTGGCCCCAGCATTTT. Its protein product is CASKPRVTGFWPQHF.

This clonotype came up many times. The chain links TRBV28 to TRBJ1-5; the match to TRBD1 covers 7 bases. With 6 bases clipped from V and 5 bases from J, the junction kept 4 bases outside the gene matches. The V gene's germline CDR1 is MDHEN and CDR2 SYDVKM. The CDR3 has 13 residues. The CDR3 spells CASRTGVDQPQHF. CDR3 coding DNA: TGTGCCAGCAGAACAGGGGTGGATCAGCCCCAGCATTTT.

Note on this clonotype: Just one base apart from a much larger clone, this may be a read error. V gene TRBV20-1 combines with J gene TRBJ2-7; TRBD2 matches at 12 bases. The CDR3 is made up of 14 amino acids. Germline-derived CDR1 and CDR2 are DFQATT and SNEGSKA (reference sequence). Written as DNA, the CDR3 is TGCAGTGCTAAAGGACTAGCGGGGATCTACGAGCAGCACTTC. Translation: CSAKGLAGIYEQHF.

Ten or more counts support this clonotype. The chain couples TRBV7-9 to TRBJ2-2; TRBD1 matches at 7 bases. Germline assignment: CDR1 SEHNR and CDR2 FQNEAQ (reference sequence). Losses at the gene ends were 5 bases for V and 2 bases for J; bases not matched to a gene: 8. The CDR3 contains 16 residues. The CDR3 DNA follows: TGTGCCAGCAGCATGAGACAGGGTGTTAACACCGGGGAGCTGTTTTTT. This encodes CASSMRQGVNTGELFF.

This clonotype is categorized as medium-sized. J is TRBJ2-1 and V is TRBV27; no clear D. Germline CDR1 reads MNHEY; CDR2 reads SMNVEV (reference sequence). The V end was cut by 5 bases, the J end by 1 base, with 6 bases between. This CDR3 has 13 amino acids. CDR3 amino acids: CASSPRSYNEQFF. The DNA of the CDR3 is TGTGCCAGCAGTCCTAGGTCCTACAATGAGCAGTTCTTC.

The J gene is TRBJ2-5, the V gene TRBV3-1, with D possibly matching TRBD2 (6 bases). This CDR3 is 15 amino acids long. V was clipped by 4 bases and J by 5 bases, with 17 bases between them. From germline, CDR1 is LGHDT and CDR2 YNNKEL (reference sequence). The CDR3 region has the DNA TGTGCCAGCAGCCCCCTCCCCCGGGGGTACGAGACCCAGTACTTC. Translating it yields CASSPLPRGYETQYF.

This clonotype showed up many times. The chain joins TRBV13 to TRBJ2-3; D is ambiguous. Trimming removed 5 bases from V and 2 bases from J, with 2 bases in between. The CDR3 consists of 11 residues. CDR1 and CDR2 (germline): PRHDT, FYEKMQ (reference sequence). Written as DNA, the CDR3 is TGTGCCAGCAGCATCACAGATACGCAGTATTTT. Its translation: CASSITDTQYF.

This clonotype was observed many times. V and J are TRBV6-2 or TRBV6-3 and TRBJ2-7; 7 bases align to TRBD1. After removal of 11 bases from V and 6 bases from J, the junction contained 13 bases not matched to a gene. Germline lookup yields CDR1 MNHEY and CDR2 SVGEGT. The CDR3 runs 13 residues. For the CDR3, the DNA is TGTGCCGGACGGACAGGCCTCATCGGCGAGCAGTACTTC. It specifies CAGRTGLIGEQYF.

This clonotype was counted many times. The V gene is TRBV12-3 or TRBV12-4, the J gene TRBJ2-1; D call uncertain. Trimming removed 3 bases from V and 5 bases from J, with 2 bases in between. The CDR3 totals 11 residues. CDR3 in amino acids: CASSFNNEQFF. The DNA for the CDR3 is TGTGCCAGCAGTTTCAACAATGAGCAGTTCTTC.

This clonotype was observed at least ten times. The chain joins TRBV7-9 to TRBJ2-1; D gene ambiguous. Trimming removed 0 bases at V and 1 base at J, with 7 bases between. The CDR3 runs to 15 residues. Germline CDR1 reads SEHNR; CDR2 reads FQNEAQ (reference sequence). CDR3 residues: CASSLALFSYNEQFF. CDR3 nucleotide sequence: TGTGCCAGCAGCTTAGCTCTATTTTCCTACAATGAGCAGTTCTTC.

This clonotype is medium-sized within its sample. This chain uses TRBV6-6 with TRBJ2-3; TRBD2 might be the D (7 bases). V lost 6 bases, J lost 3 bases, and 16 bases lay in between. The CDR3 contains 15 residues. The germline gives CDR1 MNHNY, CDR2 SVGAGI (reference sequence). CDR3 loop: CASSQGRAGTDTQYF. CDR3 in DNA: TGTGCCAGCAGCCAGGGGAGGGCCGGGACAGATACGCAGTATTTT.

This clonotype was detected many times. For the CDR3, the DNA is TGCGCCAGCAGCACCGGCGGGAGCTCCTACAATGAGCAGTTCTTC. This gives the protein CASSTGGSSYNEQFF. V is TRBV5-1 and J is TRBJ2-1; 7 positions agree with TRBD2. Germline CDR1 and CDR2: SGHRS and YFSETQ. The J segment lost 0 bases and the V segment lost 4 bases, leaving 4 bases of the junction unmatched. This CDR3 spans 15 amino acids.

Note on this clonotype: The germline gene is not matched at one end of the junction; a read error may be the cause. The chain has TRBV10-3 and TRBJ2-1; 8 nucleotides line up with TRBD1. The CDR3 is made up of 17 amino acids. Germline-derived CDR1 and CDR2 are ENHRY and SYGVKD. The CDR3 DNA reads TGTGCCGTCAGTGGAAAGGACAGGGTATCCCCCTACAATGAGCAGTTCTTC. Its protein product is CAVSGKDRVSPYNEQFF.

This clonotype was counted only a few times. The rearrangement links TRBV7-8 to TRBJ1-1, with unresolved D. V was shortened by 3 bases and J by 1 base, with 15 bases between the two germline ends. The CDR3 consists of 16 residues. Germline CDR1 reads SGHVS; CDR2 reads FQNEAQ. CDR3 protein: CASSFTTRNENTEAFF. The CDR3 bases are TGTGCCAGCAGCTTTACTACACGTAATGAGAACACTGAAGCTTTCTTT.

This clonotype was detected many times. This chain's CDR3 is CASRRGPGRNSPLHF. The CDR3 nucleotides read TGTGCCAGCAGGAGGGGGCCAGGGAGGAATTCACCCCTCCACTTT. The chain links TRBV6-4 to TRBJ1-6; 7 positions agree with TRBD1. The ends lost 6 bases at V and 7 bases at J; junction bases unmatched: 9. The CDR3 is 15 residues long. CDR1 and CDR2 from the germline V gene are MRHNA and SNTAGT.

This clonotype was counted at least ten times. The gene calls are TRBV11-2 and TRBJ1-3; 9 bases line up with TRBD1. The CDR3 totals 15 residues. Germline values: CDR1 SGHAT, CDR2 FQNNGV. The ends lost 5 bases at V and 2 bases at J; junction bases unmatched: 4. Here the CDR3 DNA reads TGTGCCAGCAGCCTTGGGACAGGGACTGGAAACACCATATATTTT. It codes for CASSLGTGTGNTIYF.

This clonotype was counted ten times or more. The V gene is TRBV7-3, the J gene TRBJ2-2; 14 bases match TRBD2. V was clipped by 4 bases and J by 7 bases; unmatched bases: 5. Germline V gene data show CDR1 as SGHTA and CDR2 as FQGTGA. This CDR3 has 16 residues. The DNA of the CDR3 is TGTGCCAGCAGCTCCCGACTAGCGGGAGGGAGCGGGGAGCTGTTTTTT. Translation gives CASSSRLAGGSGELFF.

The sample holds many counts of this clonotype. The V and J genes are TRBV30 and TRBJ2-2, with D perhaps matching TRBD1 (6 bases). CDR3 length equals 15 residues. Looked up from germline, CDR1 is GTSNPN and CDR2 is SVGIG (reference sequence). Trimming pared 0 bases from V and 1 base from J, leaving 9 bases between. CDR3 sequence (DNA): TGTGCCTGGAGTGTAGGACAGCTGAACACCGGGGAGCTGTTTTTT. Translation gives CAWSVGQLNTGELFF.

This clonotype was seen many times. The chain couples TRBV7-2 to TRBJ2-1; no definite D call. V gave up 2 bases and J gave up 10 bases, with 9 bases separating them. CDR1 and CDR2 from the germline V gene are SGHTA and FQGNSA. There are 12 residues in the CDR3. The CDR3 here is CASSLHFREQFF. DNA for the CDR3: TGTGCCAGCAGCTTACATTTTCGGGAGCAGTTCTTC.

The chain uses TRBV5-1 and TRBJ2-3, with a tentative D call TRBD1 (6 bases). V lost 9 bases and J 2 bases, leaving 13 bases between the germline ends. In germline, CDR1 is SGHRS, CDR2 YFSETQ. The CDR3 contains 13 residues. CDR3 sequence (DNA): TGCGCCACCTCGACAGGAGACACAGATACGCAGTATTTT. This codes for CATSTGDTDTQYF.

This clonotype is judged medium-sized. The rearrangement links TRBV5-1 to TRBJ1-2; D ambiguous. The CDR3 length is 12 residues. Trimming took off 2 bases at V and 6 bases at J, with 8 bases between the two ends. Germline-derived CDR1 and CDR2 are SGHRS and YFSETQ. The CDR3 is CASSFLNDGYTF. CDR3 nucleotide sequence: TGCGCCAGCAGCTTTCTGAACGATGGCTACACCTTC.

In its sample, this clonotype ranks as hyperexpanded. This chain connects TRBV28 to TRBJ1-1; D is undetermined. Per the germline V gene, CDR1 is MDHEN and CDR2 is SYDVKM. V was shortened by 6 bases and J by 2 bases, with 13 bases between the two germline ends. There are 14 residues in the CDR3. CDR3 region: CASSPVASNTEAFF. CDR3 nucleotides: TGTGCCAGCAGCCCAGTCGCCTCTAACACTGAAGCTTTCTTT.

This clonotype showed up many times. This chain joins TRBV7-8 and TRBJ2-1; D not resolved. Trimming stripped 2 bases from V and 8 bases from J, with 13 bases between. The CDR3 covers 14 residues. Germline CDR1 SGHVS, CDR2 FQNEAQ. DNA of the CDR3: TGTGCCAGCAGCTTAAATCGTATGGACCATGAGCAGTTCTTC. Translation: CASSLNRMDHEQFF.

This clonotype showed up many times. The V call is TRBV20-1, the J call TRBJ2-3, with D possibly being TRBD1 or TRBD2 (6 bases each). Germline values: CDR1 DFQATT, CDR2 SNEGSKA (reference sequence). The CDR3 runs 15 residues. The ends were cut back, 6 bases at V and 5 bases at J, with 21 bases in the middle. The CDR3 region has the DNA TGCAGTGCCCAGACACAGGGAGGCCTGGAAGATACGCAGTATTTT. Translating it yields CSAQTQGGLEDTQYF.

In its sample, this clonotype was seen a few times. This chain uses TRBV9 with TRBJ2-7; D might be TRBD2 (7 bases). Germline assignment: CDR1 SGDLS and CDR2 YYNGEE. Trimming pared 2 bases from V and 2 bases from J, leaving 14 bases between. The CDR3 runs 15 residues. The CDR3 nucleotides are TGTGCCAGCAGCGTGCTAGGGGGGGCGGCCTACGAGCAGTACTTC. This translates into CASSVLGGAAYEQYF.